The 7 T cell receptor beta chains below come from one sample, sequenced in a study of blood T cell repertoires in COVID-19 (dated by TCRdb to the early 2020s). The method was the immunoSEQ multiplex PCR assay. As stored in TCRdb, this immuneACCESS dataset retains in-frame rearrangements with V and J assigned. A fraction of the clones does not appear; measured against another copy, unresolved V genes explain less than half of the discrepancy, and the remainder lacks a known reason. The sample contains approximately 230,000 clones, approximately 81% of them found a single time. The top ten hold less than 20% of the sample. Sequenced: peripheral blood. These receptors came from a man aged 30 to 39 with active or convalescent COVID-19.

The chain uses TRBV11-1 and TRBJ1-2; D perhaps matches TRBD1 (6 bases). Trimming took off 4 bases at V and 4 bases at J, with 10 bases between the two ends. The CDR3 covers 13 residues. Germline V gives CDR1 SGHAT, CDR2 FQDESV (reference sequence). The CDR3 loop reads CASSYRVGYGYTF. In nucleotides, the CDR3 is TGTGCCAGCAGCTACAGGGTCGGCTATGGCTACACCTTC.

This clone has a single count. The chain couples TRBV4-3 to TRBJ1-4; D remains unclear. Germline-derived CDR1 and CDR2 are LGHNA and YSLEER. Trimming took 0 bases from V and 0 from J, leaving 5 bases between them. The CDR3 is 15 amino acids. The CDR3, as DNA: TGCGCCAGCAGCCAAGATCTTGCAACTAATGAAAAACTGTTTTTT. Protein product: CASSQDLATNEKLFF.

The chain couples TRBV5-4 to TRBJ2-7; 9 bases fit TRBD1. CDR1 is SGHNT and CDR2 is YYREEE in the germline V gene (reference sequence). The CDR3 length is 14 residues. Unmatched junction bases numbered 8, after V lost 7 bases and J lost 3 bases. The CDR3 sequence: CASRRDRANYEQYF. DNA for the CDR3: TGTGCCAGCCGTCGGGACAGGGCGAACTACGAGCAGTACTTC.

CDR3 amino acids: CASTNGGVGYTF. The CDR3 DNA follows: TGTGCCAGCACCAACGGGGGGGTTGGCTACACCTTC. V usage is TRBV6-5 and J usage is TRBJ1-2; weak D call: TRBD1 (5 bases). Germline CDR1 is MNHEY and CDR2 is SVGAGI. The CDR3 spans 12 residues. V was shortened by 7 bases and J by 7 bases, with 13 bases between the two germline ends.

The chain joins TRBV5-1 to TRBJ2-3; TRBD1 matches 9 bases. Trimming took 3 bases from V and 7 from J; bases not matched to a gene: 6. Germline CDR1 reads SGHRS; CDR2 reads YFSETQ. The CDR3 spans 14 residues. Here the CDR3 DNA reads TGCGCCAGCAGCTCGGACAGGGGCACGCATACGCAGTATTTT. Protein product: CASSSDRGTHTQYF.

This clone has a handful of counts. CDR3 bases: TGCGCCAGCAGCCAGGCAGACAGTGATCATAATTCACCCCTCCACTTT. Translating gives CASSQADSDHNSPLHF. The V call is TRBV4-1, the J call TRBJ1-6, with a weak D call TRBD1 (5 bases). The CDR3 sequence is 16 residues long. The V and J ends lost 3 bases and 5 bases respectively, with 14 bases between them. Germline V gene lookup returns CDR1 MGHRA and CDR2 YSYEKL.

This chain joins TRBV19 and TRBJ2-7, with 8 bases that match TRBD2. The CDR3 spans 16 residues. The ends lost 2 bases at V and 5 bases at J; junction bases unmatched: 11. Per the germline V gene, CDR1 is LNHDA and CDR2 is SQIVND (reference sequence). This CDR3 reads CASSIRASGGLDEQYF. CDR3 nucleotide sequence: TGTGCCAGTAGTATAAGGGCGAGCGGGGGATTGGACGAGCAGTACTTC. Full variable domain (remainder filled in from reference TRBV19 and TRBJ2-7): DGGITQSPKYLFRKEGQNVTLSCEQNLNHDAMYWYRQDPGQGLRLIYYSQIVNDFQKGDIAEGYSVSREKKESFPLTVTSAQKNPTAFYLCASSIRASGGLDEQYFGPGTRLTVT.